A selection of T cell receptor beta chains follows, all from one sample in a study of shared clonotypes between healthy human individuals. The data were produced by immunoSEQ multiplex PCR, yet TCRdb's version contains in-frame clones alone and is incomplete. The sample holds 2 million to 2.5 million clones, about 92% seen once. The sample was naive CD4+ T cells from PBMCs. These receptors originate from a man between 18 and 29 years old in good health. Some clones in this sample may be carry-over from other donors' samples. Both conserved end residues are part of each CDR3. A D gene is named only where the DNA matches it firmly. Clone size is not always given. Where it is, it says once, few, many or a class for expanded clones.

TRBV29-1	-	TRBJ2-3	-	CSARGFFVPQYF	TGCAGCGCCCGAGGCTTCTTTGTACCGCAGTATTTT
TRBV6-5	TRBD2	TRBJ2-7	-	CASTAAGGREQYF	TGTGCCAGCACCGCAGCGGGAGGGCGCGAGCAGTACTTC
TRBV18	-	TRBJ2-7	-	CASSPGVSYEQYF	TGTGCCAGCTCACCAGGGGTTTCCTACGAGCAGTACTTC
TRBV28	-	TRBJ2-5	-	CASLQVSPGETQYF	TGTGCCAGCCTACAGGTGTCCCCGGGGGAGACCCAGTACTTC
TRBV30	-	TRBJ1-1	few	CAWNPGADTEAFF	TGTGCCTGGAATCCGGGGGCGGACACTGAAGCTTTCTTT
TRBV5-6	TRBD2	TRBJ2-2	once	CASSRTSVTGELFF	TGTGCCAGCAGCCGGACTAGCGTGACCGGGGAGCTGTTTTTT
TRBV10-3	TRBD2	TRBJ2-5	-	CAISESKGLAGEQYF	TGTGCCATCAGTGAGTCGAAGGGACTAGCGGGGGAGCAGTACTTC
TRBV6-6	-	TRBJ2-1	-	CASSYSGTPDEQFF	TGTGCCAGCAGTTACTCAGGGACTCCCGATGAGCAGTTCTTC
TRBV29-1	TRBD1	TRBJ2-1	once	CSAPGQGYNEQFF	TGCAGCGCTCCGGGACAGGGGTACAATGAGCAGTTCTTC
TRBV21-1	-	TRBJ2-3	-	CASSKQRFDEEGTDTQYF	TGTGCCAGCAGCAAACAAAGGTTCGACGAGGAGGGAACAGATACGCAGTATTTT
TRBV9	TRBD2	TRBJ2-1	-	CASSETSGSINEQFF	TGTGCCAGCAGTGAGACTAGCGGGAGTATCAATGAGCAGTTCTTC
TRBV28	-	TRBJ1-1	-	CASSRAGDTEAFF	TGTGCCAGCAGTCGGGCCGGGGACACTGAAGCTTTCTTT
TRBV7-9	-	TRBJ2-7	-	CASSLDLGRAASYEQYF	TGTGCCAGCAGCTTAGATCTTGGTAGGGCGGCCTCCTACGAGCAGTACTTC
TRBV28	-	TRBJ2-3	once	CASSFRAHRETDTQYF	TGTGCCAGCAGTTTCAGGGCGCACAGGGAAACAGATACGCAGTATTTT
TRBV14	-	TRBJ2-7	-	CASSQREQGPYEQYF	TGTGCCAGCAGCCAACGGGAGCAGGGTCCCTACGAGCAGTACTTC
TRBV11-2	-	TRBJ2-7	-	CASSLTIPAYEQYF	TGTGCCAGCAGTTTAACGATACCCGCCTACGAGCAGTACTTC
TRBV28	-	TRBJ1-5	-	CASSDPRSNQPQHF	TGTGCCAGCAGTGATCCCCGTAGCAATCAGCCCCAGCATTTT
TRBV7-9	TRBD1	TRBJ2-7	-	CASSPPGQLYEQYF	TGTGCCAGCAGCCCCCCGGGACAGCTCTACGAGCAGTACTTC
TRBV6-6	TRBD1	TRBJ1-6	-	CASSAVQGASNSPLHF	TGTGCCAGCAGTGCCGTCCAGGGGGCAAGTAATTCACCCCTCCACTTT
TRBV7-8	TRBD1	TRBJ2-2	-	CASRWDRGPGELFF	TGTGCCAGCCGCTGGGACAGGGGACCCGGGGAGCTGTTTTTT
TRBV28	-	TRBJ1-3	-	CASSFLQDNTIYF	TGTGCCAGCAGTTTCTTACAAGATAACACCATATATTTT
TRBV5-6	TRBD2	TRBJ2-7	-	CASSSPGGDYEQYF	TGTGCCAGCAGCTCTCCCGGGGGGGACTACGAGCAGTACTTC
TRBV6-6	-	TRBJ2-7	-	CASSESQGIYEQYF	TGTGCCAGCAGTGAGAGTCAGGGAATCTACGAGCAGTACTTC
TRBV28	TRBD1	TRBJ1-6	-	CASSRTGWNSPLHF	TGTGCCAGCAGCCGGACAGGGTGGAATTCACCCCTCCACTTT
TRBV5-1	-	TRBJ2-1	once	CASSFLAGVSNEQFF	TGCGCCAGCAGCTTTCTGGCAGGGGTCTCCAATGAGCAGTTCTTC
TRBV30	-	TRBJ2-7	once	CAWSGIVSSSEQYF	TGTGCCTGGAGTGGTATAGTGTCTAGCTCCGAGCAGTACTTC
TRBV28	TRBD2	TRBJ2-5	-	CAGSSGGSLIETQYF	TGTGCCGGTTCCTCGGGGGGGAGTCTTATAGAGACCCAGTACTTC
TRBV9	-	TRBJ2-3	once	CASSAAPSWTDTQYF	TGTGCCAGCAGCGCAGCCCCGTCCTGGACAGATACGCAGTATTTT
TRBV6-5	-	TRBJ1-1	once	CASSVSGGNEAFF	TGTGCCAGCAGCGTTTCGGGGGGTAATGAAGCTTTCTTT
TRBV5-1	TRBD2	TRBJ2-2	-	CASSSAASGNTGELFF	TGCGCCAGCAGCTCAGCGGCTAGCGGCAACACCGGGGAGCTGTTTTTT
TRBV4-1	TRBD2	TRBJ2-1	-	CASSQGLGTRNDEQFF	TGCGCCAGCAGCCAAGGCCTAGGGACTAGGAACGATGAGCAGTTCTTC
TRBV2	TRBD1	TRBJ1-2	-	CASTGQGPLSSYGYTF	TGTGCCAGCACAGGACAGGGTCCTCTCTCATCCTATGGCTACACCTTC
TRBV5-1	TRBD1	TRBJ2-5	-	CASSHGTEQETQYF	TGCGCCAGCAGCCACGGGACAGAGCAAGAGACCCAGTACTTC
TRBV5-1	TRBD1	TRBJ1-1	-	CASSPVPGQGATEAFF	TGCGCCAGCAGCCCCGTCCCGGGACAGGGGGCTACTGAAGCTTTCTTT
TRBV7-6	TRBD1	TRBJ2-7	-	CASSLKGQTYEQYF	TGTGCCAGCAGCTTAAAGGGACAGACCTACGAGCAGTACTTC
TRBV7-9	-	TRBJ2-2	-	CASSLYPVANTGELFF	TGTGCCAGCAGCTTATATCCAGTAGCGAACACCGGGGAGCTGTTTTTT
TRBV28	TRBD1	TRBJ2-6	-	CASSRTGTVSVLTF	TGTGCCAGCAGTAGGACAGGGACTGTAAGCGTCCTGACTTTC
TRBV4-2	-	TRBJ2-7	-	CASSQPPFYEQYF	TGTGCCAGCAGCCAGCCCCCGTTCTACGAGCAGTACTTC
TRBV7-2	-	TRBJ2-5	once	CASSSMTVQETQYF	TGTGCCAGCAGCTCTATGACAGTCCAAGAGACCCAGTACTTC